This T cell receptor (beta chain) was captured in a study of Graves' ophthalmopathy and Graves' hyperthyroidism. General study findings and limits: Built on 13 signatures, a model told ophthalmopathy apart from stable hyperthyroidism with roughly 88% sensitivity and around 80% specificity.

CDR3 length: 18 amino acids. Germline values: CDR1 SGHTA, CDR2 FQGNSA. V lost 8 bases to trimming and J lost 1 base; unmatched junction nucleotides: 12. Notes on this clonotype: Its matching antigen is unknown. Here the CDR3 omits its conserved ending phenylalanine or tryptophan, so a read error is the likely source.

Amplification targeted the TCR beta CDR3 regions, with RNA transcripts as the source material. First-round RT-PCR relied on HTBI primers, and a second-round multiplex PCR came next. TCRdb recomputed calls from the multiplex PCR reads with MiXCR, one row per CDR3 protein. The profile shows 500,000 to 800,000 distinct CDR3 sequences, about 38% of them singletons. The clonotype was recovered from an adult man with Graves' ophthalmopathy. The V gene is TRBV7-2, the J gene TRBJ2-1; 12 bases line up with TRBD1. Sequenced sample: peripheral blood. The CDR3 nucleotides read TGTGCCAGCGGACAGGGACAGGGGGCTGTATGGTCCTACAATGAGCAGTTCCTC. Protein sequence: CASGQGQGAVWSYNEQFL.